The source of this T cell receptor beta chain is a study of regulatory T cells in long-lasting Graves disease. To note about this clonotype: Antigen specificity is unknown.

The CDR3 consists of 14 residues. Looked up from germline, CDR1 is MNHEY and CDR2 is SVGEGT. V shed 10 bases and J 5 bases; nucleotides not matched to a gene: 6. Both iRepertoire HTBI primers and Arm-PCR of CDR3 regions were used to build the TCR beta libraries. TCRdb itself ran the multiplex PCR reads through MiXCR, one entry per CDR3 protein. The table has hundreds of thousands of distinct CDR3 sequences, about 16% seen once. Study-wide results and limits: The analysis examined peripheral blood only and excluded thyroid tissue.

Time point indicated: newly diagnosed GD, antithyroid drugs for less than 3 months. Extracted PBMC RNA gave rise to the TCR library. The patients were enrolled through endocrinology in Xi'an, China. Another study also made use of these data, one on T cells in Graves' hyperthyroidism and ophthalmopathy.

This material consisted of peripheral blood mononuclear cells (PBMCs), taken at new diagnosis, from a patient treated with antithyroid drugs. The TCR was taken from a woman aged 35-60 years with Graves disease. This chain joins TRBV6-2 or TRBV6-3 and TRBJ2-2, with 11 bases that match TRBD2. Written as DNA, the CDR3 is TGTGCCACCATAGCGGGGGGGCGGACCGGGGAGCTGTTTTTT. Translating gives CATIAGGRTGELFF.